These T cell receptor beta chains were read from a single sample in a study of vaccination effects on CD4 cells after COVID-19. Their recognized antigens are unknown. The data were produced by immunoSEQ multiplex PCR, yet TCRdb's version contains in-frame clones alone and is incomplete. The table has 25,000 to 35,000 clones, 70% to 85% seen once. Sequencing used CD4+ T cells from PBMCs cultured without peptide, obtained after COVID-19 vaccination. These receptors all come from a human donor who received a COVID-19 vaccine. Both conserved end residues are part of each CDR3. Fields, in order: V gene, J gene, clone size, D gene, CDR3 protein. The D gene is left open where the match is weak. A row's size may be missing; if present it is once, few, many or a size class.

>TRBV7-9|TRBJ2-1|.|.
CASSPEGFLQFF
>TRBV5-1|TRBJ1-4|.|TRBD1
CASSLTGARGKLFF
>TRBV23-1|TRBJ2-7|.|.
CASSPEGRSPYEQYF
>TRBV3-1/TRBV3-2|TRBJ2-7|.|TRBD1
CASSQGDRGYEQYF
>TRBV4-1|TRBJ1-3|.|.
CASSRARGPLTSGNTIYF
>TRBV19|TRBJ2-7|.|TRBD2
CASSIDGTSRGEQYF
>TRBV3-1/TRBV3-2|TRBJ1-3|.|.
CASSHWGPHRPSGNTIYF
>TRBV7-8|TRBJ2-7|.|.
CASSFQQFYEQYF
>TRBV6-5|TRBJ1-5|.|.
CASSLSEGPHF
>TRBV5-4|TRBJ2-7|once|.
CASSLGVGQSSYEQYF
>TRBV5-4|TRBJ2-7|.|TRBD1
CASSSGQGTYEQYF
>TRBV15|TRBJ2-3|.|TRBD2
CATSENTGTITDTQYF
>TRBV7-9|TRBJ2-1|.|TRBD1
CASRRPTGYNEQFF
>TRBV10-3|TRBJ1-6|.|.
CAISERQGRNSPLHF
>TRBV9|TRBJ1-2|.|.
CASSVAPEGRGYTF
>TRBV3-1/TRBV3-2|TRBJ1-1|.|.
CASSRWGTEAFF
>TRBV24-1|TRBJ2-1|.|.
CATSPNTNEQFF
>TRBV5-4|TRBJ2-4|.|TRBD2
CASSLYGLAGASAKNIQYF
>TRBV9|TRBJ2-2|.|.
CATGPPGTGELFF
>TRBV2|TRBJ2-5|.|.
CASSVDRLRETQYF
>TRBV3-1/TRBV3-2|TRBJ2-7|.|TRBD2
CASSQVWGGFAYEQYF
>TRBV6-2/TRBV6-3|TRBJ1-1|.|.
CASSLTRTNTEAFF
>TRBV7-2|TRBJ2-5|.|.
CASSPMRTVQETQYF
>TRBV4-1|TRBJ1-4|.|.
CASSQVGRATNEKLFF
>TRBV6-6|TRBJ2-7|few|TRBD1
CASGRDRGLYEQYF
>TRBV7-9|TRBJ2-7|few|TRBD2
CASSSGLAGAEQYF
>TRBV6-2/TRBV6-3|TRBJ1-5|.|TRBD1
CASSRQGIGPQHF
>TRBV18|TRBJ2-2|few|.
CASSPGVGAGELFF
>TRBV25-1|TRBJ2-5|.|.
CASSGGVGTQYF
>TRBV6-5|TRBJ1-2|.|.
CASSYSRENGYTF
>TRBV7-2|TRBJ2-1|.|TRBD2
CASSLLAGGYNEQFF
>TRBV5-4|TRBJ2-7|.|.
CASSLGGTGIEQYF
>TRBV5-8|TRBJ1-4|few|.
CASSLMQGQNEKLFF
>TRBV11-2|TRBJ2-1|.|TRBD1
CASSLGDRGRLSNEQFF
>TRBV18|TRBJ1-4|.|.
CASSPYRAATNEKLFF
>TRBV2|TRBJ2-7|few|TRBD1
CASSEGDRVGRSYF
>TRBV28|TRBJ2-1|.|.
CASSSPHDRAYNEQFF
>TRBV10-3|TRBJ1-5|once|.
CAIRGDSNQPQHF
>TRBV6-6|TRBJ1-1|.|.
CASSYPDREAFF
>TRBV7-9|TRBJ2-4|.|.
CASSLLGGLAKNIQYF
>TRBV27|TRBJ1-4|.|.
CASSSRWFF
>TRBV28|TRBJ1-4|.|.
CASSLIREKLFF
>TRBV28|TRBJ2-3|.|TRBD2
CASSLKVAGGSDTQYF
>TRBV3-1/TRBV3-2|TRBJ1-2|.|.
CASSHRGAYYGYTF
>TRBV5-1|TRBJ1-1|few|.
CASSLTGMTEAFF
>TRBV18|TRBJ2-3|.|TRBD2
CASSRLAGFTQYF
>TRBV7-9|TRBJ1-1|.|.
CASSPTVPGAFF
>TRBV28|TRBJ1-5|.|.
CASSLELGNQPQHF
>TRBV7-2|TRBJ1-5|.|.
CASSRGPPEPQHF
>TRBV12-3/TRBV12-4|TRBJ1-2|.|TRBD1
CASSLGTGNGYTF
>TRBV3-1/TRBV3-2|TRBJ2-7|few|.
CASSWTTYEQYF
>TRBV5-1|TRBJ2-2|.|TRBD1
CASSPRSGTATGELFF
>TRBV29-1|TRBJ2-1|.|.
CSVEDRPPHEQFF
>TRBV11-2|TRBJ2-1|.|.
CASSLLQWNNEQFF
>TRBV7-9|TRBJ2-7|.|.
CASSLVGDYEQYF
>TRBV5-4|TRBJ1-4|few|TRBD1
CASRRTGTNEKLFF
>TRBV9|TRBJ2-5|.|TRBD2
CASSPMSGGRETQYF
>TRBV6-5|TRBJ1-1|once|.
CASSNRRNTEAFF